This T cell receptor (beta chain) originates from a study of blood T cell repertoires in COVID-19. Study summary: Sources were T cells, B-cell-depleted T cells, or PBMCs; the material itself was cDNA or gDNA.

The CDR3 totals 13 residues. Trimming took off 1 base at V and 10 bases at J, with 14 bases between the two ends. CDR1 SEHNR and CDR2 FQNEAQ come from the germline V gene (reference sequence). Profiling relied on immunoSEQ multiplex PCR, and the TCRdb table lists in-frame clones only, not all of them. Seen here are fewer than 350,000 clones, approximately 89% observed once, and the top ten hold approximately 9.7%. The chain is built from TRBV7-9 and TRBJ2-7; D perhaps matches TRBD1 (6 bases). Sequencing input: peripheral blood. The sequence came from a man aged 35 to 55 with active or convalescent COVID-19. For the CDR3, the DNA is TGTGCCAGCAGCTTAGGGTTTCGGGACAAACAGTACTTC. This encodes CASSLGFRDKQYF.